The 19 T cell receptor beta chains below were found in one sample sequenced in a study of blood T cell repertoires in COVID-19 (dated by TCRdb to 2019 to 2021). Library generation was performed with the immunoSEQ multiplex PCR assay. TCRdb provides this immuneACCESS table in a form limited to in-frame rearrangements. Some clones are lacking; in checked studies, under half of them reflect an unresolved V gene, and why the rest are absent is not known. The sample table records about 200,000 clones; about 90% of these occur just once. The ten largest clones take up 6.5% to 9.5% of the sample. The specimen sequenced was PBMCs or T cells enriched from blood (not recorded which). These receptor sequences come from a woman aged 18-35 years who had recovered from COVID-19.

The chain has TRBV10-2 and TRBJ1-3, with D possibly matching TRBD1 (5 bases). V was pared by 6 bases and J by 0 bases, with 12 bases between. Germline loops: CDR1 WSHSY, CDR2 SAAADI. CDR3 size: 15 residues. CDR3 sequence (DNA): TGCGCCAGCAGCCTCAGGGTTTCCTCTGGAAACACCATATATTTT. Its translation: CASSLRVSSGNTIYF.

The chain couples TRBV5-6 to TRBJ2-1; weak D call: TRBD2 (6 bases). The ends were cut back, 6 bases at V and 10 bases at J, with 20 bases in the middle. CDR1 is SGHDT, CDR2 YYEEEE, per germline. This CDR3 has 14 amino acids. CDR3 loop: CASTLLEGTSEQFF. The CDR3 DNA reads TGTGCCAGCACCTTACTGGAAGGGACTTCGGAGCAGTTCTTC.

The chain links TRBV2 to TRBJ1-4; 7 bases line up with TRBD1. This CDR3 contains 14 residues. The V segment lost 5 bases and the J segment 4 bases; nucleotides outside the gene matches: 4. Germline-derived CDR1 and CDR2 are SNHLY and FYNNEI. The CDR3: CASSLTGVNEKLFF. The CDR3 DNA reads TGTGCCAGCAGTTTAACAGGGGTTAATGAAAAACTGTTTTTT. The whole variable domain, remainder taken from reference TRBV2 and TRBJ1-4, is EPEVTQTPSHQVTQMGQEVILRCVPISNHLYFYWYRQILGQKVEFLVSFYNNEISEKSEIFDDQFSVERPDGSNFTLKIRSTKLEDSAMYFCASSLTGVNEKLFFGSGTQLSVL.

CDR3 bases: TGTGCCAGCAGCGAGGGACAGGGGGTCGGGGAGCTGTTTTTT. Protein: CASSEGQGVGELFF. The chain links TRBV9 to TRBJ2-2; TRBD1 aligns across 11 bases. CDR1 and CDR2 (germline): SGDLS, YYNGEE. The CDR3 has 14 amino acids. V lost 3 bases to trimming and J lost 7 bases; unmatched junction nucleotides: 2.

The chain carries TRBV28 and TRBJ2-1; no definite D call. Trimming removed 3 bases from V and 4 bases from J, with 4 bases in between. CDR3 size: 12 residues. CDR1 is MDHEN and CDR2 is SYDVKM in the germline V gene. This CDR3 reads CASSFRYNEQFF. Written as DNA, the CDR3 is TGTGCCAGCAGTTTTCGGTACAATGAGCAGTTCTTC.

V and J are TRBV13 and TRBJ2-3; no firm D call. This CDR3 has 15 residues. The germline CDR1 and CDR2 sequences are PRHDT and FYEKMQ (reference sequence). V lost 5 bases and J 2 bases, leaving 14 bases between the germline ends. CDR3 loop: CASSTSDENTDTQYF. Written as DNA, the CDR3 is TGTGCCAGCAGCACCTCCGATGAGAACACAGATACGCAGTATTTT.

The rearrangement joins TRBV5-1 to TRBJ2-7, with D maybe TRBD2 (6 bases). The germline V gene has CDR1 SGHRS and CDR2 YFSETQ. This CDR3 has 15 amino acids. Trimming stripped 9 bases from V and 2 bases from J, with 21 bases between. As DNA, the CDR3 is TGCGCCACCGCAATCACCGGGAGCCCGCCCTACGAGCAGTACTTC. This codes for CATAITGSPPYEQYF.

V gene TRBV3-1 (or the pseudogene TRBV3-2) combines with J gene TRBJ1-1, with a tentative D call TRBD1 (5 bases). Germline V gene sequence: CDR1 LGHDT, CDR2 YNNKEL (reference sequence). CDR3 length: 13 residues. Trimming removed 0 bases from V and 8 bases from J, with 10 bases in between. CDR3 protein: CASSQDAAGEAFF. Written as DNA, the CDR3 is TGTGCCAGCAGCCAAGATGCCGCAGGGGAAGCTTTCTTT.

The rearrangement joins TRBV18 to TRBJ1-1; perhaps TRBD1 as D (5 bases). V was cut by 1 base and J by 8 bases, with 14 bases left in between. Germline-derived CDR1 and CDR2 are KGHSH and LQKENI. The CDR3 loop spans 14 amino acids. The CDR3, as DNA: TGTGCCAGCTCACCACTTGCGGAGACAGCCGAAGCTTTCTTT. Translated, it gives CASSPLAETAEAFF.

The chain recombines TRBV25-1 with TRBJ2-2, with D perhaps TRBD1 (6 bases). V lost 4 bases and J lost 6, with 15 bases in between. Per the germline V gene, CDR1 is MGHDK and CDR2 is SYGVNS. The CDR3 totals 15 residues. CDR3 in DNA: TGTGCCAGCAGTGTACGGGACACTTATCCCGGGGAGCTGTTTTTT. As protein: CASSVRDTYPGELFF.

The gene calls are TRBV6-1 and TRBJ1-5, with D possibly TRBD1 on 6 matching bases. Germline V gene sequence: CDR1 MNHNS, CDR2 SASEGT. The CDR3 sequence is 17 residues long. V was trimmed by 2 bases and J by 1 base, leaving 15 bases between them. CDR3: CASSEWGGARSNQPQHF. CDR3 DNA: TGTGCCAGCAGTGAATGGGGGGGCGCGAGGAGCAATCAGCCCCAGCATTTT.

The rearrangement uses TRBV3-1 (or the pseudogene TRBV3-2) and TRBJ2-1; 9 positions match TRBD2. Germline trimming cut 0 bases from V and 7 bases from J; bases unmatched to any gene: 4. From germline, CDR1 is LGHDT and CDR2 YNNKEL (reference sequence). The CDR3 totals 15 residues. Here the CDR3 DNA reads TGTGCCAGCAGCCAAGACCGACTAGCGGTAAATGAGCAGTTCTTC. It encodes CASSQDRLAVNEQFF.

The CDR3 spells CATSSGTGDNEKLFF. The CDR3 nucleotides are TGTGCCACCAGCAGCGGGACAGGCGATAATGAAAAACTGTTTTTT. The gene calls are TRBV15 and TRBJ1-4, with 8 bases aligning to TRBD1. CDR1 and CDR2 from the germline V gene are LNHNV and YYDKDF (reference sequence). The CDR3 runs 15 residues. With 3 bases clipped from V and 4 bases from J, the junction kept 4 bases outside the gene matches.

The chain combines TRBV10-3 with TRBJ2-6, with TRBD1 matching 8 bases. CDR3 length: 19 amino acids. In germline, CDR1 is ENHRY, CDR2 SYGVKD. Unmatched junction bases numbered 13, after V lost 6 bases and J lost 0 bases. This chain's CDR3 is CAIRAGQGGSGSGANVLTF. The CDR3 DNA follows: TGTGCCATCAGGGCCGGACAGGGAGGAAGTGGCTCTGGGGCCAACGTCCTGACTTTC.

This rearrangement joins TRBV20-1 to TRBJ2-7; maybe TRBD2 (5 bases). This CDR3 contains 11 residues. Trimming took 4 bases from V and 7 from J, leaving 11 bases between them. Germline loops: CDR1 DFQATT, CDR2 SNEGSKA (reference sequence). CDR3 amino acids: CSAKGGYEQYF. Written as DNA, the CDR3 is TGCAGTGCTAAAGGAGGTTATGAGCAGTACTTC.

The CDR3 DNA reads TGTGCCAGCAGTTACAGGGGACAGGGCTTCTCGAACACCGGGGAGCTGTTTTTT. This encodes CASSYRGQGFSNTGELFF. V and J are TRBV6-2 or TRBV6-3 and TRBJ2-2; TRBD1 agrees at 9 bases. V lost 2 bases to trimming and J lost 0 bases; unmatched junction nucleotides: 7. Germline V CDR1 and CDR2: MNHEY, SVGEGT. This CDR3 is built from 18 residues.

This clone was counted a single time. V and J are TRBV5-1 and TRBJ2-2, with a possible D match to TRBD1 (5 bases). The germline V gene encodes CDR1 SGHRS and CDR2 YFSETQ. Trimming pared 2 bases from V and 3 bases from J, leaving 20 bases between. This CDR3 contains 18 residues. The CDR3 loop is CASSLPRQRLGDTGELFF. CDR3 bases: TGCGCCAGCAGCTTACCCCGACAGAGGCTAGGGGACACCGGGGAGCTGTTTTTT.

This chain connects TRBV3-1 (or the pseudogene TRBV3-2) to TRBJ2-5; the D is unclear. This CDR3 has 13 amino acids. Deletions cut 1 base from V and 7 bases from J, with 10 bases between. CDR1 is LGHDT, CDR2 YNNKEL, per germline (reference sequence). Written as DNA, the CDR3 is TGTGCCAGCAGCCAAGGGTCCGTGGCGACCCAGTACTTC. This encodes CASSQGSVATQYF.

This chain links TRBV11-2 with TRBJ1-1; D call uncertain. The germline gives CDR1 SGHAT, CDR2 FQNNGV. The CDR3 sequence is 12 residues long. V was shortened by 4 bases and J by 8 bases, with 11 bases between the two germline ends. This chain's CDR3 is CASSSRREEAFF. The CDR3 DNA reads TGTGCCAGCAGCTCTCGGAGAGAGGAAGCTTTCTTT.